Below, 15 T cell receptor beta chains from the same sample are listed, as sequenced in a study of radiotherapy plus CTLA-4 blockade in lung cancer. Libraries were prepared by immunoSEQ multiplex PCR; TCRdb keeps only in-frame clonotypes and omits some of them. This table has about 73,000 clones, roughly 84% appearing once. The material sequenced was peripheral blood, taken from a patient treated with radiotherapy plus ipilimumab. These receptors all stem from a human donor with non-small cell lung cancer that progressed on radiotherapy plus ipilimumab.

The V and J genes are TRBV4-1 and TRBJ1-1, with 9 nucleotides matching TRBD1. The CDR3 has 16 residues. The germline CDR1 and CDR2 sequences are MGHRA and YSYEKL. V shed 1 base, J shed 4 bases, and the junction held 7 bases outside the gene matches. The CDR3: CASSQGQGVGVTEAFF. CDR3 sequence (DNA): TGCGCCAGCAGCCAAGGACAGGGGGTAGGGGTCACTGAAGCTTTCTTT.

The chain carries TRBV28 and TRBJ2-7; 7 bases map to TRBD2. The germline CDR1 and CDR2 sequences are MDHEN and SYDVKM. Trimming took 3 bases from V and 6 from J; bases not matched to a gene: 11. The CDR3 spans 15 residues. CDR3 region: CASSFGGGRSAEQYF. The DNA of the CDR3 is TGTGCCAGCAGTTTTGGGGGAGGGCGCTCAGCCGAGCAGTACTTC. The complete variable domain, with remaining parts taken from reference TRBV28 and TRBJ2-7, reads DVKVTQSSRYLVKRTGEKVFLECVQDMDHENMFWYRQDPGLGLRLIYFSYDVKMKEKGDIPEGYSVSREKKERFSLILESASTNQTSMYLCASSFGGGRSAEQYFGPGTRLTVT.

This chain uses TRBV7-5 with TRBJ1-1. TRBV7-5 is classified as a pseudogene. This CDR3 comprises 10 residues. CDR3 protein: CARSRPEAFF. CDR3 in DNA: TGTGCCAGAAGCCGCCCTGAAGCTTTCTTT.

This clone is a singleton in its sample. The V gene is TRBV9, the J gene TRBJ2-3, with 8 bases aligning to TRBD2. Trimming cost V 3 bases and J 5 bases; bases outside gene matches: 11. The germline V gene has CDR1 SGDLS and CDR2 YYNGEE. The CDR3 is 16 amino acids. This chain's CDR3 is CASSGLIGRAGDTQYF. CDR3 in DNA: TGTGCCAGCAGCGGCCTCATCGGGAGGGCCGGAGATACGCAGTATTTT.

The chain couples TRBV6-1 to TRBJ2-1, with 12 bases that match TRBD2. The CDR3 sequence is 13 residues long. The ends lost 10 bases at V and 4 bases at J; junction bases unmatched: 2. The germline CDR1 and CDR2 sequences are MNHNS and SASEGT. This CDR3 reads CAIGLAGYNEQFF. DNA for the CDR3: TGTGCCATCGGACTAGCGGGATACAATGAGCAGTTCTTC.

The gene calls are TRBV10-3 and TRBJ2-3, with TRBD2 identical over 11 bases. Germline trimming cut 6 bases from V and 6 bases from J; bases unmatched to any gene: 14. The germline gives CDR1 ENHRY, CDR2 SYGVKD. CDR3 length: 17 amino acids. The CDR3 DNA reads TGTGCCATCAGCGACACCGGGACTAGCGGAGCGGGGGATACGCAGTATTTT. This encodes CAISDTGTSGAGDTQYF.

The V gene is TRBV29-1, the J gene TRBJ2-1; 7 bases align to TRBD1. The J segment lost 6 bases and the V segment lost 2 bases, leaving 7 bases of the junction unmatched. Germline V gene sequence: CDR1 SQVTM, CDR2 ANQGSEA. This CDR3 has 14 residues. CDR3 sequence: CSVERQGRGNEQFF. The CDR3 DNA reads TGCAGCGTTGAAAGACAGGGAAGAGGCAATGAGCAGTTCTTC.

The rearrangement joins TRBV5-6 to TRBJ2-3; D ambiguous. CDR3 length: 14 residues. The germline CDR1 and CDR2 sequences are SGHDT and YYEEEE. V dropped 0 bases and J dropped 7 bases, with 12 bases sitting between them. CDR3: CASSLVSQENTQYF. CDR3 nucleotides: TGTGCCAGCAGCTTGGTTAGTCAGGAAAATACGCAGTATTTT.

This clone is medium-sized by share. In the same sample, other DNA sequences code for this CDR3. This rearrangement joins TRBV27 to TRBJ1-5; 9 nucleotides agree with TRBD1. Looked up from germline, CDR1 is MNHEY and CDR2 is SMNVEV (reference sequence). J was trimmed by 6 bases and V by 2 bases; bases with no gene match: 2. This CDR3 region has 14 residues. Written as DNA, the CDR3 is TGTGCCAGCAGTTTAGGGACAGGGATTCAGCCCCAGCATTTT. Encoded protein: CASSLGTGIQPQHF.

In this sample, this clone turned up a few times. The J gene is TRBJ1-1, the V gene TRBV12-5, with no clear D. Trimming stripped 6 bases from V and 4 bases from J, with 18 bases between. The CDR3 spans 15 residues. Germline CDR1 is LGHNT and CDR2 is FRNRAP. This chain's CDR3 is CASGPTGIVGTEAFF. The CDR3 bases are TGTGCTAGTGGCCCTACCGGGATTGTAGGCACTGAAGCTTTCTTT.

This sequence joins TRBV7-3 and TRBJ1-3; D not certain. V shed 0 bases and J shed 0 bases, with 0 bases lying between them. The germline V gene encodes CDR1 SGHTA and CDR2 FQGTGA. The CDR3 contains 13 residues. The chain's CDR3 is CASSLTSGNTIYF. CDR3 DNA sequence: TGTGCCAGCAGCTTAACCTCTGGAAACACCATATATTTT.

This clone came up a few times. This rearrangement joins TRBV27 to TRBJ1-1; D is ambiguous. The length of the CDR3 is 14 residues. Germline lookup yields CDR1 MNHEY and CDR2 SMNVEV (reference sequence). Trimming left V 2 bases short and J 1 base short, with 8 bases between. The CDR3 reads CASSLGQRNTEAFF. CDR3 nucleotides: TGTGCCAGCAGTTTAGGTCAAAGGAACACTGAAGCTTTCTTT.

V usage is TRBV29-1 and J usage is TRBJ2-5, with D possibly matching TRBD1 (7 bases). Germline values: CDR1 SQVTM, CDR2 ANQGSEA. V lost 4 bases and J 5 bases, leaving 14 bases between the germline ends. The CDR3 has 13 amino acids. CDR3 sequence (DNA): TGCAGCGTTGGGCAGGGGGGACGGGAGACCCAGTACTTC. Its translation: CSVGQGGRETQYF.

In this sample, this clone turned up once. The V call is TRBV5-1, the J call TRBJ2-3; D is undetermined. The CDR3 spans 12 residues. V lost 4 bases, J lost 2 bases, and 5 bases lay in between. Germline V CDR1 and CDR2: SGHRS, YFSETQ. The CDR3 DNA sequence: TGCGCCAGCAGCACCTACACAGATACGCAGTATTTT. Translating it yields CASSTYTDTQYF.

This chain connects TRBV6-5 to TRBJ2-1; the match to TRBD2 covers 9 bases. J gave up 6 bases and V 3 bases, and 3 bases lay outside the gene matches. Germline CDR1 MNHEY, CDR2 SVGAGI. This CDR3 contains 14 residues. The DNA for the CDR3 is TGTGCCAGCAGTTATCGCGGGAGGGCCAATGAGCAGTTCTTC. Protein: CASSYRGRANEQFF.